These 15 T cell receptor beta chains were all obtained from the same sample, sequenced in a study of cytomegalovirus exposure and HLA in healthy donors. The primer mix had 60 Vbeta and 13 Jbeta primers. Profiling relied on immunoSEQ multiplex PCR, and the TCRdb table lists in-frame clones only, not all of them. Of approximately 110,000 clones in the sample, approximately 80% were seen once. Sequencing was carried out using PBMCs. These receptor sequences come from a woman in her thirties in good health and CMV-seronegative.

CDR3 loop: CASLRGGVIGTEAFF. CDR3 nucleotides: TGTGCCAGCCTGAGGGGGGGAGTAATTGGGACTGAAGCTTTCTTT. The genes are TRBV6-6 and TRBJ1-1; TRBD1 might be the D (6 bases). The CDR3 extends over 15 amino acids. Per germline, CDR1 MNHNY and CDR2 SVGAGI (reference sequence). The germline V and J ends were trimmed by 8 bases and 5 bases, with 21 bases remaining between them.

This sequence joins TRBV5-1 and TRBJ2-5; 14 nucleotides line up with TRBD2. Germline assignment: CDR1 SGHRS and CDR2 YFSETQ. V lost 3 bases, J lost 1 base, and 8 bases stayed unmatched. This CDR3 is built from 18 residues. The CDR3 DNA reads TGCGCCAGCAGCTCGACCGGGACTAGCGGGAGTCCCCAAGAGACCCAGTACTTC. Translation: CASSSTGTSGSPQETQYF.

The V and J genes are TRBV7-8 and TRBJ2-7, with 7 bases aligning to TRBD1. The CDR3 sequence is 13 residues long. Germline lookup yields CDR1 SGHVS and CDR2 FQNEAQ. V shed 3 bases, J shed 2 bases, and the junction held 1 base outside the gene matches. The CDR3 DNA reads as TGTGCCAGCAGCTTGGGACAGCCCTACGAGCAGTACTTC. It yields the protein CASSLGQPYEQYF.

V and J are TRBV5-1 and TRBJ2-1; D possibly corresponds to TRBD1 (6 bases). The germline V gene encodes CDR1 SGHRS and CDR2 YFSETQ. This CDR3 has 15 amino acids. V was clipped by 3 bases and J by 0 bases, with 10 bases between them. The CDR3 coding sequence is TGCGCCAGCAGCTCGGACAGCAGCTCCTACAATGAGCAGTTCTTC. Its protein is CASSSDSSSYNEQFF.

The rearrangement uses TRBV14 and TRBJ1-2, with TRBD1 matching over 8 bases. The CDR3 covers 17 residues. Germline V gives CDR1 SGHDN, CDR2 FVKESK. With V trimmed by 4 bases and J by 6 bases, 16 bases remained unmatched. The CDR3 DNA reads TGTGCCAGCAGCCCCAAAACCGGGACAGGCGAATTGAATGGCTACACCTTC. Its translation: CASSPKTGTGELNGYTF.

J is TRBJ1-1 and V is TRBV7-9; TRBD1 matches at 7 bases. The CDR3 is 16 residues long. Germline CDR1 SEHNR, CDR2 FQNEAQ (reference sequence). J gave up 11 bases and V 1 base, and 16 bases lay outside the gene matches. CDR3 amino acids: CASSLVQGRENARAFF. CDR3 coding DNA: TGTGCCAGCAGCTTAGTACAGGGGAGAGAGAATGCGAGGGCTTTCTTT.

V usage is TRBV30 and J usage is TRBJ1-2; no clear D. Per germline, CDR1 GTSNPN and CDR2 SVGIG (reference sequence). The CDR3 is 12 residues long. Between the trimmed V and J ends, which lost 5 bases and 8 bases, there was a span of 15 bases. The CDR3 nucleotides are TGTGCCTGGGTACAACCCGGCGGGGGCTACACCTTC. It codes for CAWVQPGGGYTF.

The rearrangement joins TRBV18 to TRBJ1-2; D remains unclear. The ends were cut back, 2 bases at V and 0 bases at J, with 19 bases in the middle. Germline CDR1 reads KGHSH; CDR2 reads LQKENI. This CDR3 spans 18 amino acids. The CDR3 DNA is TGTGCCAGCTCACCAAATCGTTTAGTATCCGAAGCTAACTATGGCTACACCTTC. Translated: CASSPNRLVSEANYGYTF.

The CDR3 DNA reads as TGTGCCAGCAGCCCCGGTCTTAACACTGAAGCTTTCTTT. This sequence encodes CASSPGLNTEAFF. The chain links TRBV7-6 to TRBJ1-1; D is uncertain. V was cut by 5 bases and J by 2 bases, with 9 bases left in between. The V gene's germline CDR1 is SGHVS and CDR2 FNYEAQ. The CDR3 extends over 13 amino acids.

The J gene is TRBJ2-5, the V gene TRBV2, with a tentative D call TRBD1 (6 bases). This CDR3 has 14 amino acids. V lost 7 bases and J lost 4, with 16 bases in between. The germline CDR1 and CDR2 sequences are SNHLY and FYNNEI. CDR3 DNA: TGTGCCAGCACTTACCCACAGGGTGGAGAGACCCAGTACTTC. Protein sequence: CASTYPQGGETQYF.

The chain carries TRBV19 and TRBJ1-5, with 10 nucleotides matching TRBD1. The CDR3 covers 16 residues. V shed 6 bases and J 4 bases; nucleotides not matched to a gene: 9. In germline, CDR1 is LNHDA, CDR2 SQIVND (reference sequence). The DNA of the CDR3 is TGTGCCAGTAGAATCAACGGACAGGGGGGAAATCAGCCCCAGCATTTT. Translated: CASRINGQGGNQPQHF. Full variable domain (outside the CDR3, taken from reference TRBV19 and TRBJ1-5): DGGITQSPKYLFRKEGQNVTLSCEQNLNHDAMYWYRQDPGQGLRLIYYSQIVNDFQKGDIAEGYSVSREKKESFPLTVTSAQKNPTAFYLCASRINGQGGNQPQHFGDGTRLSIL.

The genes are TRBV19 and TRBJ1-4; possibly TRBD1 for D (6 bases). The CDR3 contains 16 residues. The V end lost 4 bases, the J end lost 3 bases, and 15 bases lay between the germline ends. Germline-derived CDR1 and CDR2 are LNHDA and SQIVND (reference sequence). CDR3 in DNA: TGTGCCAGTAGTAACAGGGTAGGGAGGGCTAATGAAAAACTGTTTTTT. Its translation is CASSNRVGRANEKLFF.

V is TRBV7-6 and J is TRBJ1-5; 7 bases align to TRBD1. This CDR3 comprises 14 residues. Trimming at V came to 4 bases and at J to 4 bases, leaving 4 bases not matched to a gene. Germline CDR1 and CDR2: SGHVS and FNYEAQ. The CDR3 loop reads CASSSGQANQPQHF. CDR3 nucleotide sequence: TGTGCCAGCAGCTCCGGACAGGCAAATCAGCCCCAGCATTTT.

This clone occurred a few times. The chain links TRBV9 to TRBJ2-3, with TRBD2 identical over 11 bases. Germline CDR1 SGDLS, CDR2 YYNGEE. Germline trimming cut 4 bases from V and 9 bases from J; bases unmatched to any gene: 7. The CDR3 is 14 amino acids. The CDR3 sequence is CASSPSGGPQTQYF. The CDR3 DNA reads TGTGCCAGCAGCCCTAGCGGGGGGCCCCAAACGCAGTATTTT.

The chain is built from TRBV5-1 and TRBJ1-4; TRBD1 agrees at 7 bases. The CDR3 spans 14 residues. Germline CDR1 is SGHRS and CDR2 is YFSETQ. After removal of 2 bases from V and 8 bases from J, the junction contained 6 bases not matched to a gene. The CDR3 is CASSFTGDREKLFF. In DNA form, the CDR3 reads TGCGCCAGCAGCTTTACAGGGGACCGGGAAAAACTGTTTTTT. The whole variable domain, filled in from reference TRBV5-1 and TRBJ1-4, reads KAGVTQTPRYLIKTRGQQVTLSCSPISGHRSVSWYQQTPGQGLQFLFEYFSETQRNKGNFPGRFSGRQFSNSRSEMNVSTLELGDSALYLCASSFTGDREKLFFGSGTQLSVL.